What follows are 25 T cell receptor beta chains derived from one specimen sequenced in a study of cytomegalovirus exposure and HLA in healthy donors. PCR employed 60 Vbeta and 13 Jbeta primers. The data were produced by immunoSEQ multiplex PCR, yet TCRdb's version contains in-frame clones alone and is incomplete. The sample includes around 100,000 clones, roughly 80% of them seen just once. The sequencing input was PBMCs. These receptors came from a female donor in good health and CMV-seropositive.

The chain combines TRBV19 with TRBJ1-1, with TRBD1 as a possible D gene (6 bases). There are 13 residues in the CDR3. V shed 2 bases and J shed 3 bases, with 7 bases lying between them. Germline lookup yields CDR1 LNHDA and CDR2 SQIVND (reference sequence). The CDR3 DNA reads TGTGCCAGTAGTATAACAGGGTACACTGAAGCTTTCTTT. Translated: CASSITGYTEAFF.

CDR3 sequence (DNA): TGCGCCAGCAGCCAAGATACGGGAGGCACAGATACGCAGTATTTT. It yields the protein CASSQDTGGTDTQYF. The chain is built from TRBV4-3 and TRBJ2-3, with D perhaps TRBD2 (6 bases). The CDR3 is 15 amino acids. Germline V gene data show CDR1 as LGHNA and CDR2 as YSLEER. The germline V and J ends were trimmed by 0 bases and 1 base, with 8 bases remaining between them.

This rearrangement joins TRBV5-4 to TRBJ2-3; tentative D call: TRBD2 (5 bases). V was cut by 4 bases and J by 3 bases, with 12 bases left in between. Germline CDR1 and CDR2: SGHNT and YYREEE (reference sequence). The CDR3 sequence is 14 residues long. CDR3: CASSPVRGTDTQYF. In DNA, the CDR3 is TGTGCCAGCAGCCCGGTCCGGGGTACAGATACGCAGTATTTT.

The chain has TRBV5-1 and TRBJ1-4, with D maybe TRBD1 (5 bases). This CDR3 comprises 15 residues. CDR1 SGHRS and CDR2 YFSETQ come from the germline V gene. Between the trimmed V and J ends, which lost 5 bases and 8 bases, there was a span of 19 bases. DNA for the CDR3: TGCGCCAGCAGGATTCAGGGTTCTGTCGGCGAAAAACTGTTTTTT. It is translated as CASRIQGSVGEKLFF.

J is TRBJ1-1 and V is TRBV4-1; 7 bases agree with TRBD1. CDR3 length equals 17 residues. The germline V gene encodes CDR1 MGHRA and CDR2 YSYEKL. The V gene end was trimmed by 4 bases and the J gene end by 1 base; junction bases not matched to a gene: 12. In DNA, the CDR3 is TGCGCCAGCAGCCTAGGCAGGGGGATTAAGGGGAACACTGAAGCTTTCTTT. Protein sequence: CASSLGRGIKGNTEAFF.

The chain links TRBV7-9 to TRBJ2-5, with D maybe TRBD2 (6 bases). Germline V lookup: CDR1 SEHNR, CDR2 FQNEAQ (reference sequence). The CDR3 contains 13 residues. The ends were cut back, 5 bases at V and 5 bases at J, with 12 bases in the middle. The CDR3 reads CASSRGGVETQYF. The CDR3 DNA reads as TGTGCCAGCAGCCGAGGAGGGGTTGAGACCCAGTACTTC.

In this sample, this clone turned up a few times. The chain employs TRBV29-1 and TRBJ2-5, with D possibly being TRBD2 (5 bases). The germline V gene has CDR1 SQVTM and CDR2 ANQGSEA. V was cut by 4 bases and J by 4 bases, with 10 bases left in between. This CDR3 is built from 12 residues. The CDR3 DNA follows: TGCAGCGTTGGCGAAGGGAGAGAGACCCAGTACTTC. Protein: CSVGEGRETQYF.

J is TRBJ2-5 and V is TRBV9; no firm D call. CDR1 is SGDLS and CDR2 is YYNGEE in the germline V gene. CDR3 length: 14 residues. V lost 1 base and J 5 bases, leaving 12 bases between the germline ends. CDR3 protein: CASSVRGEMETQYF. The CDR3 coding sequence is TGTGCCAGCAGCGTACGCGGCGAGATGGAGACCCAGTACTTC.

This chain joins TRBV5-5 and TRBJ2-3; D is perhaps TRBD1 (5 bases). Trimming took off 4 bases at V and 2 bases at J, with 8 bases between the two ends. The CDR3 runs to 13 residues. CDR1 is SGHKS and CDR2 is YYEKEE in the germline V gene (reference sequence). CDR3 DNA: TGTGCCAGCAGCGGGGCGACCACAGATACGCAGTATTTT. Protein: CASSGATTDTQYF.

The chain has TRBV6-6 and TRBJ2-1, with TRBD2 matching 12 bases. The germline V gene encodes CDR1 MNHNY and CDR2 SVGAGI (reference sequence). This CDR3 is built from 15 residues. V was pared by 2 bases and J by 8 bases, with 4 bases of the junction left unmatched. Written as DNA, the CDR3 is TGTGCCAGCAGTTACAGGACTAGCGGGACTGATGAGCAGTTCTTC. This encodes CASSYRTSGTDEQFF.

The rearrangement links TRBV5-1 to TRBJ2-7, with D possibly matching TRBD2 (6 bases). Trimming removed 4 bases at V and 3 bases at J, with 26 bases between. CDR1 and CDR2 (germline): SGHRS, YFSETQ. The CDR3 extends over 18 amino acids. The CDR3 bases are TGCGCCAGCAGCGCCCATTTGCGGGACTCAAAAGCACACTACGAGCAGTACTTC. Protein sequence: CASSAHLRDSKAHYEQYF. Full variable domain (outside the CDR3, taken from reference TRBV5-1 and TRBJ2-7): KAGVTQTPRYLIKTRGQQVTLSCSPISGHRSVSWYQQTPGQGLQFLFEYFSETQRNKGNFPGRFSGRQFSNSRSEMNVSTLELGDSALYLCASSAHLRDSKAHYEQYFGPGTRLTVT.

This clone was recorded once. The rearrangement joins TRBV7-9 to TRBJ2-6; D gene ambiguous. Germline CDR1 reads SEHNR; CDR2 reads FQNEAQ (reference sequence). With 1 base removed from V and 0 bases from J, the gap between germline ends came to 13 bases. The CDR3 loop spans 18 amino acids. The CDR3 DNA reads TGTGCCAGCAGCTTAGTCTGGCAGCGAAACTCTGGGGCCAACGTCCTGACTTTC. Translated: CASSLVWQRNSGANVLTF.

This clone has just one count. V and J are TRBV2 and TRBJ2-1; 9 bases align to TRBD2. The CDR3 is 15 amino acids. The ends lost 9 bases at V and 7 bases at J; junction bases unmatched: 13. Germline V gene data show CDR1 as SNHLY and CDR2 as FYNNEI. The CDR3 coding sequence is TGTGCCAGTGAATCGGGGACTAGCCTTAATAATGAGCAGTTCTTC. It translates to CASESGTSLNNEQFF.

The gene calls are TRBV7-2 and TRBJ1-2; no definite D call. V was pared by 6 bases and J by 2 bases, with 10 bases between. This CDR3 comprises 13 residues. Germline V CDR1 and CDR2: SGHTA, FQGNSA. CDR3: CASRVPGNYGYTF. In DNA form, the CDR3 reads TGTGCCAGCAGGGTTCCCGGGAACTATGGCTACACCTTC.

This rearrangement joins TRBV27 to TRBJ2-7; maybe TRBD1 (6 bases). Germline V lookup: CDR1 MNHEY, CDR2 SMNVEV (reference sequence). The CDR3 is 15 amino acids. With 5 bases removed from V and 4 bases from J, the gap between germline ends came to 18 bases. Here the CDR3 reads CASSAAWTDAYEQYF. In nucleotides, the CDR3 is TGTGCCAGCAGTGCCGCCTGGACAGATGCTTACGAGCAGTACTTC.

This chain joins TRBV6-5 and TRBJ1-3; the match to TRBD1 covers 7 bases. The CDR3 is made up of 15 amino acids. Unmatched junction bases numbered 7, after V lost 6 bases and J lost 2 bases. Germline-derived CDR1 and CDR2 are MNHEY and SVGAGI. The CDR3 is CASSGQAPPGNTIYF. The DNA of the CDR3 is TGTGCCAGCAGCGGACAGGCTCCTCCTGGAAACACCATATATTTT.

The rearrangement links TRBV6-1 to TRBJ2-2, with a possible D match to TRBD2 (7 bases). The CDR3 is 14 residues long. Trimming pared 3 bases from V and 5 bases from J, leaving 10 bases between. Germline V gene data show CDR1 as MNHNS and CDR2 as SASEGT. The CDR3 DNA reads TGTGCCAGCAGTGACCGGGGGGCTACCGGGGAGCTGTTTTTT. Translated: CASSDRGATGELFF.

The V gene is TRBV27, the J gene TRBJ2-2; 10 nucleotides align to TRBD2. Per germline, CDR1 MNHEY and CDR2 SMNVEV (reference sequence). J was trimmed by 0 bases and V by 5 bases; bases with no gene match: 12. The CDR3 covers 19 residues. The CDR3 DNA follows: TGTGCCAGCAGTCTCAAGACTAGCGGGTCAGTCGCGAACACCGGGGAGCTGTTTTTT. Translating gives CASSLKTSGSVANTGELFF.

This chain joins TRBV27 and TRBJ1-2, with TRBD1 matching over 8 bases. Germline V gene lookup returns CDR1 MNHEY and CDR2 SMNVEV (reference sequence). This CDR3 region has 14 residues. Trimming at V came to 5 bases and at J to 6 bases, leaving 8 bases not matched to a gene. Written as DNA, the CDR3 is TGTGCCAGCAGTCCTGACAGGGGTCCCAATGGCTACACCTTC. Its protein product is CASSPDRGPNGYTF.

The chain carries TRBV5-1 and TRBJ2-1; D remains unclear. Deletions cut 4 bases from V and 0 bases from J, with 11 bases between. This CDR3 is 15 amino acids long. Germline-derived CDR1 and CDR2 are SGHRS and YFSETQ. The CDR3 bases are TGCGCCAGCAGCCACCTTACCAGCTCCTACAATGAGCAGTTCTTC. This encodes CASSHLTSSYNEQFF.

DNA of the CDR3: TGCAGCGTTGTCACGGGTGAAAAACTGTTTTTT. Protein product: CSVVTGEKLFF. The chain combines TRBV29-1 with TRBJ1-4; D ambiguous. The CDR3 is made up of 11 amino acids. Trimming removed 4 bases from V and 7 bases from J, with 7 bases in between. Germline V gene lookup returns CDR1 SQVTM and CDR2 ANQGSEA.

The chain uses TRBV27 and TRBJ2-7, with TRBD1 matching over 10 bases. Germline V gene data show CDR1 as MNHEY and CDR2 as SMNVEV (reference sequence). This CDR3 region has 15 residues. V lost 4 bases and J lost 4; bases outside the gene matches: 7. DNA of the CDR3: TGTGCCAGCAGTTGGCGACAGGGGGCTGGGTACGAGCAGTACTTC. Its translation: CASSWRQGAGYEQYF.

The V call is TRBV7-2, the J call TRBJ1-1; D might be TRBD1 (6 bases). Germline loops: CDR1 SGHTA, CDR2 FQGNSA. The CDR3 is 15 amino acids. Trimming removed 5 bases from V and 5 bases from J, with 18 bases in between. The CDR3 bases are TGTGCCAGCAGCCCAGATACAGGGCGGTGGACTGAAGCTTTCTTT. Translating it yields CASSPDTGRWTEAFF.

The chain couples TRBV28 to TRBJ2-4; D may be TRBD1 (5 bases). CDR1 MDHEN and CDR2 SYDVKM come from the germline V gene. Trimming cost V 2 bases and J 4 bases, with 15 bases left between them. The CDR3 totals 16 residues. The CDR3 coding sequence is TGTGCCAGCAGTTTAGAGCTCCGGTACAGGAAAAACATTCAGTACTTC. Its protein product is CASSLELRYRKNIQYF.

This chain links TRBV15 with TRBJ1-5; D is unclear. This CDR3 has 12 amino acids. Germline V gene data show CDR1 as LNHNV and CDR2 as YYDKDF (reference sequence). V lost 5 bases and J lost 7, with 9 bases in between. CDR3 in DNA: TGTGCCACCAGCGTCGGTATCCAGCCCCAGCATTTT. This gives the protein CATSVGIQPQHF.